This note documents a single TCR beta chain sequence. This specimen belongs to a study of blood T cell repertoires in COVID-19. Study overall: The origin of the acute and convalescent COVID-19 samples was the United States, Italy and Spain. T cells, B-cell-depleted T cells, or PBMCs provided the cDNA or gDNA that served as material.

Patients in Seattle were enrolled during active infection, then followed longitudinally. Data came from immunoSEQ multiplex PCR; TCRdb stores just in-frame clones and leaves some out. Among approximately 210,000 clones listed, less than 95% were seen once. Between the trimmed V and J ends, which lost 5 bases and 5 bases, there was a span of 10 bases. The length of the CDR3 is 13 residues. Germline values: CDR1 KGHSH, CDR2 LQKENI. The chain has TRBV18 and TRBJ1-5; the D is unclear. This sequence was found in a man aged 30-40 years with COVID-19, enrolled during active disease. Source material: peripheral blood. The CDR3 loop is CASSTDRYQPQHF. CDR3 nucleotides: TGTGCCAGCTCAACAGACCGGTATCAGCCCCAGCATTTT.